The present TCR beta chain was sequenced within a study of patients and donors after allogeneic stem cell transplantation. Each CDR3 protein is one row after TCRdb ran MiXCR on the RT-PCR reads. This table holds just over 55,000 distinct CDR3 sequences, less than 15% found once. The CDR3 totals 17 residues. With V trimmed by 1 base and J by 3 bases, 7 bases remained unmatched. Germline-derived CDR1 and CDR2 are SGHVS and FNYEAQ. This clonotype was counted a few times. Sequenced input: blood, either unsorted or a sorted T cell fraction (not recorded which). This sequence originates from a human donor who was either an allogeneic HSCT recipient or a stem cell or donor lymphocyte infusion donor (not recorded which). It is not recorded whose cells these are; they may come from a transplant donor. This sequence joins TRBV7-6 and TRBJ1-2; 11 nucleotides match TRBD1. The CDR3 is CASSLGGTGGRDYGYTF. DNA of the CDR3: TGTGCCAGCAGCTTAGGCGGGACAGGGGGACGGGACTATGGCTACACCTTC.